This is a list of T cell receptor beta chains from one sample in a study of CD49a tissue-resident CD8 T cells in human skin. Measured with immunoSEQ multiplex PCR; TCRdb has only the in-frame clones, and not every one. The profile shows 150 to 200 clones, around 58% of them singletons. Sequences were obtained from CD103+ CD49a- CD8+ T cells sorted from skin dermis. The receptors originated from a human donor in good health. CDR3s include the opening cysteine and the closing phenylalanine or tryptophan.

TRBV29-1	TRBJ1-1	13	CSVQGWQTTEAFF